These 32 T cell receptor beta chains share one sample of origin, sequenced in a study of OX40 agonist ivuxolimab in advanced cancers. TCRdb keeps only in-frame clones here, not all; method: immunoSEQ multiplex PCR. The sample has 10,000 or so clones, roughly 70% seen once. The specimen comprised CD4+ or CD8+ T cells sorted from blood, sampled in a trial of the OX40 agonist ivuxolimab. All receptors come from an adult with an advanced solid tumor such as melanoma, head and neck, liver or kidney cancer.

This clone was seen just once. The CDR3 reads CASGLESNTGELFF. The CDR3 DNA follows: TGTGCCAGCGGCCTCGAATCGAACACCGGGGAGCTGTTTTTT. The chain joins TRBV14 to TRBJ2-2; D gene unclear. The V end lost 8 bases, the J end lost 0 bases, and 10 bases lay between the germline ends. Looked up from germline, CDR1 is SGHDN and CDR2 is FVKESK. CDR3 length: 14 residues. Full variable domain (remainder filled in from reference TRBV14 and TRBJ2-2): EAGVTQFPSHSVIEKGQTVTLRCDPISGHDNLYWYRRVMGKEIKFLLHFVKESKQDESGMPNNRFLAERTGGTYSTLKVQPAELEDSGVYFCASGLESNTGELFFGEGSRLTVL.

V gene TRBV4-3 combines with J gene TRBJ1-1, with 7 bases that match TRBD1. CDR3 length: 15 residues. Trimming took 3 bases from V and 0 from J; bases not matched to a gene: 4. Looked up from germline, CDR1 is LGHNA and CDR2 is YSLEER. The CDR3 nucleotides are TGCGCCAGCAGCCAGGATACAGGGGTGAACACTGAAGCTTTCTTT. Amino acids: CASSQDTGVNTEAFF.

This clone was recorded only once. The chain links TRBV15 to TRBJ1-5; TRBD1 might be the D (6 bases). The V gene's germline CDR1 is LNHNV and CDR2 YYDKDF (reference sequence). CDR3 length equals 15 residues. V was clipped by 5 bases and J by 6 bases, with 17 bases between them. The CDR3 sequence: CATSPVGQGIQPQHF. The CDR3 bases are TGTGCCACCAGCCCCGTGGGGCAGGGGATTCAGCCCCAGCATTTT.

This sequence joins TRBV7-2 and TRBJ2-3; D is undetermined. The germline V gene encodes CDR1 SGHTA and CDR2 FQGNSA. The CDR3 has 13 amino acids. The ends were cut back, 8 bases at V and 2 bases at J, with 11 bases in the middle. Written as DNA, the CDR3 is TGTGCCAGCGGCAGAATCAACACAGATACGCAGTATTTT. It translates to CASGRINTDTQYF.

The genes are TRBV19 and TRBJ2-1; tentative D call: TRBD2 (5 bases). Per germline, CDR1 LNHDA and CDR2 SQIVND (reference sequence). The CDR3 loop spans 15 amino acids. V shed 7 bases and J shed 0 bases, with 13 bases lying between them. CDR3 coding DNA: TGTGCCAGTAAGCAGTTTGGGAGCTCCTACAATGAGCAGTTCTTC. Translation gives CASKQFGSSYNEQFF.

The CDR3 region is CASSSSGWTEAFF. Here the CDR3 DNA reads TGTGCCAGCAGCTCGTCGGGTTGGACTGAAGCTTTCTTT. The V and J genes are TRBV7-9 and TRBJ1-1, with D hard to call. The germline V gene encodes CDR1 SEHNR and CDR2 FQNEAQ (reference sequence). The CDR3 contains 13 residues. V was pared by 4 bases and J by 5 bases, with 11 bases between.

This clone appeared a few times. CDR3 protein: CASSSTGTGGNGYTF. The CDR3 nucleotides read TGTGCCAGCAGCTCCACCGGGACAGGGGGCAATGGCTACACCTTC. V and J are TRBV7-8 and TRBJ1-2, with 12 nucleotides matching TRBD1. The V and J ends lost 4 bases and 6 bases, in that order; junction bases with no gene match: 6. Germline V gene lookup returns CDR1 SGHVS and CDR2 FQNEAQ. The CDR3 is 15 amino acids.

The V gene is TRBV29-1, the J gene TRBJ2-5; D not resolved. From germline, CDR1 is SQVTM and CDR2 ANQGSEA. V lost 0 bases and J 3 bases, leaving 11 bases between the germline ends. The CDR3 length is 14 residues. CDR3 loop: CSVEDLGGEETQYF. In nucleotides, the CDR3 is TGCAGCGTTGAAGATCTGGGCGGCGAAGAGACCCAGTACTTC. Using reference TRBV29-1 and TRBJ2-5 for the parts outside the CDR3, the full variable domain is SAVISQKPSRDICQRGTSLTIQCQVDSQVTMMFWYRQQPGQSLTLIATANQGSEATYESGFVIDKFPISRPNLTFSTLTVSNMSPEDSSIYLCSVEDLGGEETQYFGPGTRLLVL.

This clone was counted a few times. The chain couples TRBV28 to TRBJ2-2, with 7 bases identical to TRBD2. The trim removed 3 bases at V and 1 base at J, leaving 5 bases unmatched. Germline CDR1 MDHEN, CDR2 SYDVKM. This CDR3 contains 16 residues. The DNA of the CDR3 is TGTGCCAGCAGTTTCGGAGTAGCGGGGAACACCGGGGAGCTGTTTTTT. Translated, it gives CASSFGVAGNTGELFF.

The chain couples TRBV11-2 to TRBJ2-5; 7 bases are a match to TRBD1. Germline CDR1 and CDR2: SGHAT and FQNNGV. The CDR3 is 15 residues long. V was clipped by 2 bases and J by 4 bases; unmatched bases: 7. DNA of the CDR3: TGTGCCAGCAGCTTACTGACAGGGTTCGCAGAGACCCAGTACTTC. It codes for CASSLLTGFAETQYF.

The gene calls are TRBV6-6 and TRBJ1-2; tentatively, D is TRBD1 (5 bases). The CDR3 loop spans 14 amino acids. Germline V gene sequence: CDR1 MNHNY, CDR2 SVGAGI (reference sequence). V was clipped by 0 bases and J by 4 bases, with 9 bases between them. CDR3 nucleotides: TGTGCCAGCAGTTACTCGACGGGGCTCTATGGCTACACCTTC. It yields the protein CASSYSTGLYGYTF.

The chain is built from TRBV7-5 and TRBJ2-5; TRBD2, the D gene given by the table, was not confirmed from the DNA. With the DNA end fitting TRBJ2-7 better, the J assignment may be wrong. TRBV7-5 is noted as a pseudogene. CDR3 length equals 13 residues. In DNA, the CDR3 is TGTGCCAGAAGCGGCCGGGGTTCCTACGAGCAGTACTTC. Protein product: CARSGRGSYEQYF.

This clone showed up just once. The rearrangement uses TRBV27 and TRBJ1-3, with D unresolved. Per germline, CDR1 MNHEY and CDR2 SMNVEV (reference sequence). The CDR3 is 14 amino acids. V shed 3 bases and J shed 4 bases, with 10 bases lying between them. In DNA, the CDR3 is TGTGCCAGCAGTTTGGCCCCTGGGGGAAACACCATATATTTT. This sequence encodes CASSLAPGGNTIYF.

J is TRBJ2-7 and V is TRBV19; D remains ambiguous. The germline V gene has CDR1 LNHDA and CDR2 SQIVND (reference sequence). The V end lost 6 bases, the J end lost 4 bases, and 13 bases lay between the germline ends. There are 13 residues in the CDR3. CDR3 DNA: TGTGCCAGTAGCCCTGGGCTGGTTTACGAGCAGTACTTC. Translation: CASSPGLVYEQYF.

The CDR3 loop reads CASSIIVGGPNNEQFF. CDR3 nucleotide sequence: TGTGCCAGTAGTATAATAGTGGGAGGGCCCAACAATGAGCAGTTCTTC. The chain has TRBV19 and TRBJ2-1; TRBD2 agrees at 7 bases. The CDR3 sequence is 16 residues long. CDR1 and CDR2 (germline): LNHDA, SQIVND (reference sequence). The V segment lost 2 bases and the J segment 5 bases; nucleotides outside the gene matches: 9.

The chain recombines TRBV6-1 with TRBJ1-1, with 8 bases identical to TRBD1. The V and J ends lost 3 bases and 4 bases, in that order; junction bases with no gene match: 13. Germline V lookup: CDR1 MNHNS, CDR2 SASEGT. The CDR3 has 17 residues. This CDR3 reads CASSEGRGREGATEAFF. The CDR3 bases are TGTGCCAGCAGTGAGGGCAGGGGGCGCGAAGGGGCCACTGAAGCTTTCTTT.

The rearrangement links TRBV7-8 to TRBJ2-5; TRBD1 is a possible D gene (6 bases). V was pared by 4 bases and J by 5 bases, with 17 bases between. The CDR3 extends over 15 amino acids. Germline lookup yields CDR1 SGHVS and CDR2 FQNEAQ. The CDR3 is CASSSSFRGRETQYF. In nucleotides, the CDR3 is TGTGCCAGCAGCTCGAGTTTCAGGGGTCGGGAGACCCAGTACTTC.

This chain connects TRBV9 to TRBJ2-7, with 7 bases fitting TRBD2. The length of the CDR3 is 13 residues. The germline gives CDR1 SGDLS, CDR2 YYNGEE. Unmatched junction bases numbered 2, after V lost 0 bases and J lost 5 bases. The CDR3, as DNA: TGTGCCAGCAGCGTAGCGGGAGGCCACGAGCAGTACTTC. This codes for CASSVAGGHEQYF.

This clone was detected only a few times. V usage is TRBV28 and J usage is TRBJ2-1; D is unclear. CDR1 and CDR2 (germline): MDHEN, SYDVKM. This CDR3 has 12 amino acids. V was trimmed by 2 bases and J by 7 bases, leaving 6 bases between them. In DNA form, the CDR3 reads TGTGCCAGCAGTTTAGTCCCAAATGAGCAGTTCTTC. This translates into CASSLVPNEQFF.

The chain uses TRBV9 and TRBJ2-1, with D maybe TRBD2 (6 bases). From germline, CDR1 is SGDLS and CDR2 YYNGEE. The ends were cut back, 0 bases at V and 5 bases at J, with 9 bases in the middle. CDR3 size: 14 residues. The CDR3 reads CASSVDGSHNEQFF. CDR3 DNA: TGTGCCAGCAGCGTAGACGGGAGCCACAATGAGCAGTTCTTC.

The chain combines TRBV5-1 with TRBJ2-5, with D tentatively TRBD2 (6 bases). Germline values: CDR1 SGHRS, CDR2 YFSETQ. This CDR3 is built from 14 residues. The V gene lost 0 bases and the J gene lost 5 bases, with 11 bases spanning the gap. The CDR3, as DNA: TGCGCCAGCAGCTTGGACGGGGGATCGGAGACCCAGTACTTC. This gives the protein CASSLDGGSETQYF.

V usage is TRBV7-3 and J usage is TRBJ1-1, with D tentatively TRBD1 (6 bases). Germline lookup yields CDR1 SGHTA and CDR2 FQGTGA. The germline V and J ends were trimmed by 3 bases and 4 bases, with 9 bases remaining between them. This CDR3 is built from 13 residues. The DNA of the CDR3 is TGTGCCAGCAGCTTCGGCAGGGGCACTGAAGCTTTCTTT. Residues: CASSFGRGTEAFF. Full variable domain (missing parts from reference TRBV7-3 and TRBJ1-1): GAGVSQTPSNKVTEKGKYVELRCDPISGHTALYWYRQSLGQGPEFLIYFQGTGAADDSGLPNDRFFAVRPEGSVSTLKIQRTERGDSAVYLCASSFGRGTEAFFGQGTRLTVV.

The V call is TRBV11-1, the J call TRBJ2-3, with unresolved D. The germline gives CDR1 SGHAT, CDR2 FQDESV (reference sequence). The length of the CDR3 is 14 residues. Trimming removed 0 bases at V and 6 bases at J, with 10 bases between. Written as DNA, the CDR3 is TGTGCCAGCAGCTTAGCGGGTGTAACGGATACGCAGTATTTT. Translated: CASSLAGVTDTQYF.

This clone was seen only a few times. The CDR3 spells CSVVNPTGANEQYF. The CDR3 DNA reads TGCAGCGTTGTTAACCCCACAGGGGCTAACGAGCAGTACTTC. The rearrangement uses TRBV29-1 and TRBJ2-7; 7 bases line up with TRBD1. With 4 bases clipped from V and 5 bases from J, the junction kept 11 bases outside the gene matches. CDR1 and CDR2 from the germline V gene are SQVTM and ANQGSEA. CDR3 size: 14 residues.

This clone was observed a few times. The chain joins TRBV28 to TRBJ1-6; a weak D match, TRBD1 (5 bases). V was clipped by 3 bases and J by 7 bases, with 31 bases between them. The CDR3 is 21 amino acids. In germline, CDR1 is MDHEN, CDR2 SYDVKM. The CDR3 DNA reads TGTGCCAGCAGTTTTTTGGGTCGACCCCGTCGCGGCAGGGAAGAGAATTCACCCCTCCACTTT. It encodes CASSFLGRPRRGREENSPLHF. Filled out from reference TRBV28 and TRBJ1-6, the complete variable domain reads DVKVTQSSRYLVKRTGEKVFLECVQDMDHENMFWYRQDPGLGLRLIYFSYDVKMKEKGDIPEGYSVSREKKERFSLILESASTNQTSMYLCASSFLGRPRRGREENSPLHFGNGTRLTVT.

The chain recombines TRBV29-1 with TRBJ2-1; 7 positions match TRBD1. Unmatched junction bases numbered 5, after V lost 3 bases and J lost 3 bases. CDR3 length equals 14 residues. Germline CDR1 SQVTM, CDR2 ANQGSEA. CDR3 residues: CSVELGTDYNEQFF. Written as DNA, the CDR3 is TGCAGCGTTGAGTTGGGGACAGACTACAATGAGCAGTTCTTC.

This chain joins TRBV6-5 and TRBJ2-1, with 10 bases aligning to TRBD2. The CDR3 is 15 amino acids. Trimming cost V 5 bases and J 7 bases; bases outside gene matches: 8. Germline CDR1 and CDR2: MNHEY and SVGAGI. The CDR3: CASSPGTSARNEQFF. For the CDR3, the DNA is TGTGCCAGCAGTCCCGGGACTAGCGCTAGGAATGAGCAGTTCTTC.

V gene TRBV9 combines with J gene TRBJ2-5; 9 bases agree with TRBD2. With V trimmed by 0 bases and J by 2 bases, 8 bases remained unmatched. Germline-derived CDR1 and CDR2 are SGDLS and YYNGEE. This CDR3 comprises 17 residues. Here the CDR3 DNA reads TGTGCCAGCAGCGTAGGGTCAAGCGGGGGGCTTCAAGAGACCCAGTACTTC. It is translated as CASSVGSSGGLQETQYF.

The rearrangement uses TRBV4-1 and TRBJ1-2, with 8 bases lining up with TRBD1. Germline loops: CDR1 MGHRA, CDR2 YSYEKL. The CDR3 sequence is 13 residues long. V dropped 5 bases and J dropped 7; count of bases not matched to a gene: 6. The CDR3: CASSFAGGGGYTF. The CDR3 DNA follows: TGCGCCAGCAGCTTTGCAGGGGGCGGTGGCTACACCTTC.

This chain uses TRBV6-6 with TRBJ1-5, with D uncertain. Per the germline V gene, CDR1 is MNHNY and CDR2 is SVGAGI (reference sequence). The CDR3 has 13 amino acids. V lost 6 bases, J lost 3 bases, and 9 bases lay in between. CDR3 protein: CASSLLLNQPQHF. CDR3 DNA sequence: TGTGCCAGCAGCCTCTTGCTCAATCAGCCCCAGCATTTT.

This clone was picked up one time. The V call is TRBV29-1, the J call TRBJ2-1; 11 bases fit TRBD2. Losses at the gene ends were 7 bases for V and 1 base for J; bases not matched to a gene: 9. The CDR3 has 16 amino acids. CDR1 and CDR2 from the germline V gene are SQVTM and ANQGSEA. The CDR3 sequence is CSGHPTSGESYNEQFF. The CDR3 bases are TGCAGCGGCCACCCGACTAGCGGGGAATCCTACAATGAGCAGTTCTTC.

This rearrangement joins TRBV4-1 to TRBJ2-7; D possibly uses TRBD1 or TRBD2 (5 bases each). V lost 4 bases and J 6 bases, leaving 19 bases between the germline ends. From germline, CDR1 is MGHRA and CDR2 YSYEKL. This CDR3 spans 15 amino acids. For the CDR3, the DNA is TGCGCCAGCAGCCCCGGGGCCCCCCCCTCTCGCGAGCAGTACTTC. The encoded protein is CASSPGAPPSREQYF.